Presented here are 27 T cell receptor beta chains from one specimen sequenced in a study of T cells in Graves' hyperthyroidism and ophthalmopathy. Amplification of TCR beta CDR3 regions was performed using RNA transcripts as template. A set of HTBI primers served as the primers for a first-round RT-PCR of the TCR CDR3. TCRdb re-analysed the multiplex PCR reads in MiXCR, keeping a single row per CDR3 protein. Of approximately 600,000 distinct CDR3 sequences in the sample, roughly 20% are singletons; the top ten hold roughly 30%. Sequencing was performed on blood. The receptors come from a young man with Graves' ophthalmopathy.

This clonotype has a handful of counts. The chain combines TRBV5-1 with TRBJ2-7; possible D gene TRBD1, 6 bases. V shed 0 bases and J shed 3 bases, with 13 bases lying between them. Germline V gives CDR1 SGHRS, CDR2 YFSETQ. This CDR3 has 15 residues. The chain's CDR3 is CASSLDRVASYEQYF. The CDR3 region has the DNA TGCGCCAGCAGCTTGGACAGGGTGGCTAGCTACGAGCAGTACTTC.

There are a few counts of this clonotype. This chain links TRBV20-1 with TRBJ1-1; maybe TRBD1 (6 bases). There are 14 residues in the CDR3. The V end was cut by 0 bases, the J end by 3 bases, with 11 bases between. The germline gives CDR1 DFQATT, CDR2 SNEGSKA (reference sequence). Here the CDR3 reads CSAREGALDTEAFF. The DNA for the CDR3 is TGCAGTGCTAGAGAGGGGGCGTTGGACACTGAAGCTTTCTTT.

The genes are TRBV4-2 and TRBJ2-3; possibly TRBD1 for D (5 bases). This CDR3 contains 14 residues. The germline V and J ends were trimmed by 0 bases and 5 bases, with 9 bases remaining between them. Germline values: CDR1 LGHNA, CDR2 YNFKEQ. CDR3 sequence (DNA): TGTGCCAGCAGCCAAGAACCAGGGCAAGATACGCAGTATTTT. It specifies CASSQEPGQDTQYF.

In its sample, this clonotype was seen many times. This chain connects TRBV15 to TRBJ1-1; D uncertain. The CDR3 length is 16 residues. V lost 4 bases to trimming and J lost 1 base, with 16 bases between them. The germline CDR1 and CDR2 sequences are LNHNV and YYDKDF (reference sequence). CDR3 sequence: CATSKRGSSRNTEAFF. The CDR3 DNA reads as TGTGCCACCAGCAAGCGGGGAAGTAGTAGGAACACTGAAGCTTTCTTT. The full variable domain, completed using reference TRBV15 and TRBJ1-1, is DAMVIQNPRYQVTQFGKPVTLSCSQTLNHNVMYWYQQKSSQAPKLLFHYYDKDFNNEADTPDNFQSRRPNTSFCFLDIRSPGLGDTAMYLCATSKRGSSRNTEAFFGQGTRLTVV.

This clonotype was detected a few times. The J gene is TRBJ2-5, the V gene TRBV5-1; D might be TRBD2 (5 bases). V was cut by 4 bases and J by 3 bases, with 19 bases left in between. CDR3 length: 16 amino acids. Germline V gene data show CDR1 as SGHRS and CDR2 as YFSETQ. CDR3 loop: CASSRGYRGREETQYF. CDR3 nucleotides: TGCGCCAGCAGCAGAGGGTATCGGGGTAGGGAAGAGACCCAGTACTTC. Full variable domain (outside the CDR3, taken from reference TRBV5-1 and TRBJ2-5): KAGVTQTPRYLIKTRGQQVTLSCSPISGHRSVSWYQQTPGQGLQFLFEYFSETQRNKGNFPGRFSGRQFSNSRSEMNVSTLELGDSALYLCASSRGYRGREETQYFGPGTRLLVL.

In its sample, this clonotype was seen many times. V and J are TRBV7-9 and TRBJ2-5; the D gene could be TRBD1 or TRBD2 (5 bases each). V was cut by 5 bases and J by 2 bases, with 15 bases left in between. CDR3 length: 15 residues. The V gene's germline CDR1 is SEHNR and CDR2 FQNEAQ (reference sequence). The CDR3 sequence is CASSPPGRSQETQYF. CDR3 DNA sequence: TGTGCCAGCAGCCCTCCGGGACGGTCACAAGAGACCCAGTACTTC.

The chain recombines TRBV20-1 with TRBJ2-7, with TRBD2 matching over 12 bases. The CDR3 contains 15 residues. V lost 3 bases and J lost 3; bases outside the gene matches: 6. The germline V gene encodes CDR1 DFQATT and CDR2 SNEGSKA (reference sequence). In DNA, the CDR3 is TGCAGTGCTAGGGCCCTAGCGGGAGGGAACTACGAGCAGTACTTC. It specifies CSARALAGGNYEQYF.

The V and J genes are TRBV10-2 and TRBJ1-6; D remains ambiguous. V was clipped by 6 bases and J by 10 bases, with 13 bases between them. This CDR3 comprises 13 residues. Germline CDR1 and CDR2: WSHSY and SAAADI. The CDR3 loop reads CASSGWADSPLHF. The CDR3 DNA follows: TGCGCCAGCAGCGGATGGGCGGACTCACCCCTCCACTTT.

The sample holds a few counts of this clonotype. The chain combines TRBV10-2 with TRBJ1-5; D is perhaps TRBD1 (6 bases). This CDR3 contains 16 residues. Germline CDR1 WSHSY, CDR2 SAAADI. The V end lost 4 bases, the J end lost 5 bases, and 18 bases lay between the germline ends. CDR3 region: CASSGGTILLHQPQHF. The CDR3 DNA sequence: TGCGCCAGCAGTGGGGGGACAATCCTTCTCCATCAGCCCCAGCATTTT.

This clonotype was seen many times. The chain employs TRBV28 and TRBJ2-7; a weak D match, TRBD1 (5 bases). The germline V gene encodes CDR1 MDHEN and CDR2 SYDVKM. V was pared by 5 bases and J by 2 bases, with 16 bases between. The CDR3 extends over 15 amino acids. Here the CDR3 reads CASSPPFRAAYEQYF. The CDR3 DNA is TGTGCCAGCAGTCCCCCCTTCAGGGCCGCCTACGAGCAGTACTTC.

This clonotype was found a few times. This chain joins TRBV24-1 and TRBJ2-3; the match to TRBD1 covers 9 bases. Germline trimming cut 4 bases from V and 6 bases from J; bases unmatched to any gene: 7. The germline gives CDR1 KGHDR, CDR2 SFDVKD. There are 15 residues in the CDR3. The CDR3 is CATSDRDRDMDTQYF. The DNA for the CDR3 is TGTGCCACCAGTGACCGGGACAGGGATATGGATACGCAGTATTTT.

This clonotype was observed a handful of times. The V gene is TRBV20-1, the J gene TRBJ2-7; D call uncertain. Germline V gene sequence: CDR1 DFQATT, CDR2 SNEGSKA (reference sequence). The CDR3 is made up of 13 amino acids. V lost 5 bases to trimming and J lost 1 base, with 12 bases between them. The CDR3 coding sequence is TGCAGTGCTCCGCCGCCCCCGTCCTACGAGCAGTACTTC. It is translated as CSAPPPPSYEQYF.

This clonotype was recorded many times. The chain uses TRBV28 and TRBJ1-2; 8 bases match TRBD1. J lost 4 bases, V lost 4 bases, and 8 bases had no gene match. The CDR3 runs 15 residues. Germline V lookup: CDR1 MDHEN, CDR2 SYDVKM. CDR3 residues: CASSSDRALFYGYTF. In DNA form, the CDR3 reads TGTGCCAGCAGTTCGGACAGGGCACTCTTCTATGGCTACACCTTC.

Many counts were recorded for this clonotype. This chain connects TRBV9 to TRBJ2-7; 9 bases map to TRBD2. Trimming cost V 0 bases and J 3 bases; bases outside gene matches: 4. The CDR3 has 15 residues. Germline CDR1 reads SGDLS; CDR2 reads YYNGEE. The CDR3 protein is CASSVGGTSIYEQYF. In DNA, the CDR3 is TGTGCCAGCAGCGTAGGTGGGACTAGCATCTACGAGCAGTACTTC.

In its sample, this clonotype was seen a few times. J is TRBJ2-7 and V is TRBV9, with D possibly matching TRBD2 (5 bases). The CDR3 runs to 14 residues. Germline V gene data show CDR1 as SGDLS and CDR2 as YYNGEE. The V end lost 2 bases, the J end lost 3 bases, and 12 bases lay between the germline ends. In nucleotides, the CDR3 is TGTGCCAGCAGCGTGGGGAGTGAGGGCTACGAGCAGTACTTC. It yields the protein CASSVGSEGYEQYF.

V usage is TRBV7-2 and J usage is TRBJ2-1, with TRBD2 matching over 10 bases. Unmatched junction bases numbered 5, after V lost 5 bases and J lost 7 bases. Germline CDR1 and CDR2: SGHTA and FQGNSA. This CDR3 has 14 amino acids. Written as DNA, the CDR3 is TGTGCCAGCAGCCCTAGCGGGGGACCTAATGAGCAGTTCTTC. Encoded protein: CASSPSGGPNEQFF.

V is TRBV12-3 or TRBV12-4 and J is TRBJ1-5, with 9 nucleotides matching TRBD1. The CDR3 contains 15 residues. Trimming took 7 bases from V and 2 from J; bases not matched to a gene: 6. The CDR3 sequence: CASTLGQGGNQPQHF. The DNA of the CDR3 is TGTGCCAGCACCCTGGGACAGGGTGGCAATCAGCCCCAGCATTTT.

The chain recombines TRBV10-2 with TRBJ2-2; perhaps TRBD1 as D (5 bases). Trimming removed 4 bases from V and 7 bases from J, with 7 bases in between. Germline V lookup: CDR1 WSHSY, CDR2 SAAADI. The CDR3 runs to 12 residues. CDR3 DNA sequence: TGCGCCAGCAGTGGCAGGGTCGGGGAGCTGTTTTTT. It translates to CASSGRVGELFF.

This clonotype occurred a few times. This chain connects TRBV6-1 to TRBJ2-1; no firm D call. Germline V CDR1 and CDR2: MNHNS, SASEGT. The CDR3 covers 14 residues. Trimming cost V 5 bases and J 6 bases, with 14 bases left between them. The CDR3 bases are TGTGCCAGCAGTTATAGGCTAGAACGCAATGAGCAGTTCTTC. Its translation: CASSYRLERNEQFF.

Turning to this clonotype: Being one base from a much bigger clone, this may be a read error. The chain carries TRBV7-2 and TRBJ1-1, with D unclear. Deletions cut 3 bases from V and 3 bases from J, with 11 bases between. The CDR3 runs 14 residues. CDR1 and CDR2 from the germline V gene are SGHTA and FQGNSA. CDR3 sequence: CASSFGSRDTEAFF. In DNA form, the CDR3 reads TGTGCCAGCAGCTTTGGCTCAAGGGACACTGAAGCTTTCTTT.

CDR3 DNA sequence: TGTGCCAGCAGTTCCGACAGGGTTCCCGGGGAGCTGTTTTTT. This codes for CASSSDRVPGELFF. The rearrangement links TRBV6-1 to TRBJ2-2; TRBD1 agrees at 7 bases. Germline V gene data show CDR1 as MNHNS and CDR2 as SASEGT. V gave up 5 bases and J gave up 6 bases; unmatched junction bases: 6. CDR3 length: 14 amino acids.

The chain uses TRBV29-1 and TRBJ2-1; the D gene is possibly TRBD2 (6 bases). CDR1 is SQVTM and CDR2 is ANQGSEA in the germline V gene. The CDR3 is 15 residues long. Between the trimmed V and J ends, which lost 7 bases and 8 bases, there was a span of 24 bases. Here the CDR3 reads CSGLIIGTPGDEQFF. Here the CDR3 DNA reads TGCAGCGGACTAATAATAGGGACTCCTGGCGATGAGCAGTTCTTC.

At least ten counts were recorded for this clonotype. The genes are TRBV19 and TRBJ1-5; 7 bases are shared with TRBD1. J was trimmed by 2 bases and V by 5 bases; bases with no gene match: 12. CDR3 length: 17 amino acids. Germline V gives CDR1 LNHDA, CDR2 SQIVND (reference sequence). CDR3 loop: CASSYRQGGGGNQPQHF. The CDR3 DNA reads TGTGCCAGTAGTTATCGACAGGGTGGAGGTGGCAATCAGCCCCAGCATTTT.

The chain joins TRBV15 to TRBJ2-5; TRBD2 matches 9 bases. Germline lookup yields CDR1 LNHNV and CDR2 YYDKDF (reference sequence). The CDR3 has 18 amino acids. Trimming took 0 bases from V and 5 from J; bases not matched to a gene: 13. Here the CDR3 DNA reads TGTGCCACCAGCAGAGATCCTATCGGGACTAGCCGGGAGGAGACCCAGTACTTC. It specifies CATSRDPIGTSREETQYF.

This chain uses TRBV29-1 with TRBJ2-7; D call uncertain. The germline V gene encodes CDR1 SQVTM and CDR2 ANQGSEA. This CDR3 region has 11 residues. The ends were cut back, 7 bases at V and 3 bases at J, with 10 bases in the middle. CDR3 coding DNA: TGCAGCGCCTTAGATGGCTACGAGCAGTACTTC. Residues: CSALDGYEQYF.

V is TRBV18 and J is TRBJ2-7; D might be TRBD1 (5 bases). CDR3 length: 13 residues. Per germline, CDR1 KGHSH and CDR2 LQKENI. V dropped 2 bases and J dropped 5 bases, with 10 bases sitting between them. The CDR3 region has the DNA TGTGCCAGCTCACCAGATCTCAGGGACGAGCAGTACTTC. Translation gives CASSPDLRDEQYF.

In its sample, this clonotype was seen a few times. The chain combines TRBV6-1 with TRBJ1-3; the D gene is possibly TRBD1 (6 bases). This CDR3 region has 14 residues. Trimming took 6 bases from V and 4 from J, leaving 13 bases between them. The V gene's germline CDR1 is MNHNS and CDR2 SASEGT. As DNA, the CDR3 is TGTGCCAGCAGCGCCCAGGGGTTCGGAAACACCATATATTTT. Encoded protein: CASSAQGFGNTIYF.